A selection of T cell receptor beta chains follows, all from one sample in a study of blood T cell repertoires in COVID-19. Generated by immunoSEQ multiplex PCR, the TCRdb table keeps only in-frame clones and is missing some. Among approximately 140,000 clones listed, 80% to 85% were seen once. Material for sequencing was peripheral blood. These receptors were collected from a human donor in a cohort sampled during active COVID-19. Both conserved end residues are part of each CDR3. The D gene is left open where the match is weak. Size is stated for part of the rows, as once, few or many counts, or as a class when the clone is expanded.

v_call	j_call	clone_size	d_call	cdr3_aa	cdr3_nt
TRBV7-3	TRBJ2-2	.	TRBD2	CASSRGTSGDRELFF	TGTGCCAGCAGCCGAGGGACTAGCGGTGACCGGGAGCTGTTTTTT
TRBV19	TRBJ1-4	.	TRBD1	CASSTGTAEKLFF	TGTGCCAGTAGTACGGGGACAGCCGAAAAACTGTTTTTT
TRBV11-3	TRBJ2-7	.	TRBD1	CASSLVSRGSNEQYF	TGTGCCAGCAGCTTAGTCTCCAGGGGGTCAAACGAGCAGTACTTC
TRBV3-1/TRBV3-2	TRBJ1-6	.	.	CASSQDGGNSPLHF	TGTGCCAGCAGCCAAGACGGAGGGAATTCACCCCTCCACTTT
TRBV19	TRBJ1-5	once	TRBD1	CASSNRQGGQPQHF	TGTGCCAGTAGTAATCGACAGGGGGGACAGCCCCAGCATTTT
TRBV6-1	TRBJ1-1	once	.	CASSDMRNTEAFF	TGTGCCAGCAGTGACATGCGGAACACTGAAGCTTTCTTT
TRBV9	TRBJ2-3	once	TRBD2	CASSARTSGGRTDTQYF	TGTGCCAGCAGCGCCCGGACCAGCGGGGGAAGGACAGATACGCAGTATTTT
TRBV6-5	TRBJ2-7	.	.	CASSKYAGAYEQYF	TGTGCCAGCAGTAAGTATGCAGGGGCCTACGAGCAGTACTTC
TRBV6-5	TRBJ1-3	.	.	CASIKEGSGNTIYF	TGTGCCAGCATCAAAGAGGGCTCTGGAAACACCATATATTTT
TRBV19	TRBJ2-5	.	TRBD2	CASSTGLAGQETQYF	TGTGCCAGTAGTACTGGACTAGCGGGACAAGAGACCCAGTACTTC
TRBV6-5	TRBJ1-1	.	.	CASTVGNTEAFF	TGTGCCAGCACGGTCGGGAACACTGAAGCTTTCTTT
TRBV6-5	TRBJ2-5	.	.	CASRRQLQETQYF	TGTGCCAGCAGGAGACAACTCCAAGAGACCCAGTACTTC
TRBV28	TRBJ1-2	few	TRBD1	CASRQGAEGYTF	TGTGCCAGCAGGCAGGGGGCAGAGGGCTACACCTTC
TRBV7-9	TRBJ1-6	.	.	CASSLGDAWGLLHF	TGTGCCAGCAGCTTAGGGGACGCGTGGGGGCTCCTCCACTTT
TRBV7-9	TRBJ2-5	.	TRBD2	CASSLVTSGVETQYF	TGTGCCAGCAGCTTAGTTACTAGCGGGGTAGAGACCCAGTACTTC
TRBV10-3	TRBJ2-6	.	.	CATGDYGSGANVLTF	TGTGCCACAGGGGATTACGGCTCTGGGGCCAACGTCCTGACTTTC
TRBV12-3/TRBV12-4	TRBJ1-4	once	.	CASSFKGNEKLFF	TGTGCCAGCAGTTTTAAGGGGAATGAAAAACTGTTTTTT
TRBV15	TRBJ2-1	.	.	CATTLGGASTQFF	TGTGCCACAACCCTAGGGGGGGCGTCGACGCAGTTCTTC
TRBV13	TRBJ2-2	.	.	CASSLTGGELFF	TGTGCCAGCAGCTTGACTGGCGGGGAGCTGTTTTTT
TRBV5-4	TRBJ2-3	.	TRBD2	CASKAEGLAVDTQYF	TGTGCCAGCAAGGCCGAGGGACTAGCGGTAGATACGCAGTATTTT
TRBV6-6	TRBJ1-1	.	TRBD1	CASSFDRGTEAFF	TGTGCCAGCAGCTTTGACAGGGGCACTGAAGCTTTCTTT
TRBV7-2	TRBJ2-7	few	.	CASSDFRVVTYEQYF	TGTGCCAGCAGCGACTTCCGGGTCGTTACCTACGAGCAGTACTTC
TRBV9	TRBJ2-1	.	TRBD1	CASSVEGRGYKGQFF	TGTGCCAGCAGCGTAGAGGGCAGGGGGTACAAGGGGCAGTTCTTC
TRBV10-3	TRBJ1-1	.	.	CAHSGGATEAFF	TGTGCCCACTCCGGGGGGGCGACTGAAGCTTTCTTT
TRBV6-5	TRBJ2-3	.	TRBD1	CASRGQGVDTQYF	TGTGCCAGCAGAGGACAGGGGGTAGATACGCAGTATTTT
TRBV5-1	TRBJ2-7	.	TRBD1	CASSLGTQGALGEQYF	TGCGCCAGCAGCTTGGGGACCCAGGGGGCGCTGGGCGAGCAGTACTTC
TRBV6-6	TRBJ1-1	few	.	CATSFNTNTEAFF	TGTGCCACCAGCTTCAACACGAACACTGAAGCTTTCTTT
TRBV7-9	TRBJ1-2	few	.	CASSPAGGHGYTF	TGTGCCAGCAGCCCCGCGGGCGGGCATGGCTACACCTTC
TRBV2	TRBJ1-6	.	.	CASSERRNSPLHF	TGTGCCAGCAGTGAACGCAGAAATTCACCCCTCCACTTT
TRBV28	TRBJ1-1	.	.	CASSFPRQNTEAFF	TGTGCCAGCAGTTTTCCCCGACAGAACACTGAAGCTTTCTTT
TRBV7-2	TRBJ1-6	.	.	CASRDPYRVKGSPLHF	TGTGCCAGCAGAGATCCGTACAGGGTGAAGGGTTCACCCCTCCACTTT
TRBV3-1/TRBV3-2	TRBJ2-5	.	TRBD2	CASSQLTLFGGGQETQYF	TGTGCCAGCAGCCAGCTAACACTATTTGGCGGGGGGCAAGAGACCCAGTACTTC
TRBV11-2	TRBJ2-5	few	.	CASSLGGEETQYF	TGTGCCAGCAGCTTAGGCGGGGAAGAGACCCAGTACTTC
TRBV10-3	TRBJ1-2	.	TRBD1	CAISEPGQHYGYTF	TGTGCCATCAGTGAGCCGGGACAGCACTATGGCTACACCTTC
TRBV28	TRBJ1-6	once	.	CASSLLLNSPLHF	TGTGCCAGCAGTTTATTGTTAAATTCACCCCTCCACTTT
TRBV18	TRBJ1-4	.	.	CASSPGLEKLFF	TGTGCCAGCTCACCAGGGCTGGAAAAACTGTTTTTT
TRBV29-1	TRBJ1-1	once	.	CSTPPGGLNTEAFF	TGCAGCACACCCCCGGGAGGTCTGAACACTGAAGCTTTCTTT
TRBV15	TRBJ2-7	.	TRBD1	CATSLPGQGIYEQYF	TGTGCCACCAGCCTCCCTGGACAGGGGATCTACGAGCAGTACTTC
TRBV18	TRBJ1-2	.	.	CASAAGTGYTF	TGTGCCAGCGCAGCGGGTACTGGCTACACCTTC
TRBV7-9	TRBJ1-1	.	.	CASSRSPGGNTEAFF	TGTGCCAGCAGCCGATCCCCCGGGGGAAACACTGAAGCTTTCTTT
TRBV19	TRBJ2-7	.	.	CASSINGQYEQYF	TGTGCCAGTAGTATTAACGGACAGTACGAGCAGTACTTC
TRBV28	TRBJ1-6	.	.	CASSLPTVNSPLHF	TGTGCCAGCAGTTTACCCACAGTGAATTCACCCCTCCACTTT
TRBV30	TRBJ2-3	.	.	CAWSEASVTDTQYF	TGTGCCTGGAGTGAGGCTAGCGTCACAGATACGCAGTATTTT
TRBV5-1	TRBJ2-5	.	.	CASKLASVQETQYF	TGCGCCAGCAAGTTGGCTAGCGTACAAGAGACCCAGTACTTC
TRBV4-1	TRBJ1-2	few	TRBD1	CASSPGDGTGDAASGYTF	TGCGCCAGCAGCCCAGGAGACGGGACAGGGGACGCGGCGAGTGGCTACACCTTC
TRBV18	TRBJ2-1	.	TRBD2	CASSPGLAGGTSYNEQFF	TGTGCCAGCTCACCGGGACTAGCGGGGGGAACCTCCTACAATGAGCAGTTCTTC
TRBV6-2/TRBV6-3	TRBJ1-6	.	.	CASSYGRQTYNSPLHF	TGTGCCAGCAGTTACGGCCGACAGACTTATAATTCACCCCTCCACTTT
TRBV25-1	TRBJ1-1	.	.	CASSEPWGTGEAFF	TGTGCCAGCAGTGAACCCTGGGGCACAGGTGAAGCTTTCTTT
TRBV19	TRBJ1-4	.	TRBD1	CASSGQGYEKLFF	TGTGCCAGTAGCGGACAGGGCTACGAAAAACTGTTTTTT
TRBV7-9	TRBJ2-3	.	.	CASSLARTTVTDTQYF	TGTGCCAGCAGCTTAGCTAGGACGACAGTTACAGATACGCAGTATTTT
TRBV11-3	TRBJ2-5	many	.	CASSLDGETQYF	TGTGCCAGCAGCTTAGATGGCGAGACCCAGTACTTC
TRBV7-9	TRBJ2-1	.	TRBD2	CASSFLGLVREQFF	TGTGCCAGCAGCTTCCTGGGACTAGTCAGGGAGCAGTTCTTC
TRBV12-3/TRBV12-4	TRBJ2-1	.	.	CASSFYVYNEQFF	TGTGCCAGCAGTTTTTATGTTTACAATGAGCAGTTCTTC
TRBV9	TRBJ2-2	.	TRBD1	CASSGGTANTGELFF	TGTGCCAGCAGCGGGGGGACAGCGAACACCGGGGAGCTGTTTTTT
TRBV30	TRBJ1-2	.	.	CAWRRDRSGYGYTF	TGTGCCTGGAGGCGGGACCGTTCCGGCTATGGCTACACCTTC
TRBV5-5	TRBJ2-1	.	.	CASSYPGYEQFF	TGTGCCAGCAGCTACCCAGGTTATGAGCAGTTCTTC
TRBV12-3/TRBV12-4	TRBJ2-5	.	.	CASEKTPGETQYF	TGTGCCAGCGAAAAGACACCGGGGGAGACCCAGTACTTC
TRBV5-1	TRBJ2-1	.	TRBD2	CASSIRLAGGGDNEQFF	TGCGCCAGCAGCATAAGACTAGCGGGGGGCGGGGACAATGAGCAGTTCTTC